The source of this TCR beta chain is a study of blood T cell repertoires in COVID-19. Study-level information: T cells, B-cell-depleted T cells, or PBMCs supplied cDNA or gDNA.

In the original workflow: Amplification of reference gene primers was used by the study to estimate nucleated cell counts. TCRdb's table, derived via immunoSEQ multiplex PCR, lists solely in-frame clones and lacks some. The V and J calls and the clone size are those of that table, but D and trimming were determined from the DNA. This sample yields some 340,000 clones, of which around four fifths are seen a single time; about 5.4% belongs to the top ten. This clone has a single count. Each participant's cohort was designated according to participant-reported clinical history. In Cohort 3, a recovered donor had either two negative PCRs, clearance, or symptom resolution. The CDR3 runs to 13 residues. Germline loops: CDR1 SEHNR, CDR2 FQNEAQ (reference sequence). V was cut by 1 base and J by 10 bases, with 13 bases left in between.

Specimen: PBMCs or T cells enriched from blood (not recorded which). The sequence was collected from a woman in her forties or fifties who had recovered from COVID-19. The chain has TRBV7-9 and TRBJ1-1; perhaps TRBD1 as D (6 bases). CDR3 protein: CASSLEGGTVAFF. Here the CDR3 DNA reads TGTGCCAGCAGCTTAGAAGGGGGTACAGTAGCTTTCTTT.